One sample yielded the 14 T cell receptor beta chains listed below, sequenced in a study of response to subunit inactivated influenza vaccine. TCRdb re-analysed the RT-PCR reads in MiXCR, keeping a single row per CDR3 protein. This table holds 550,000 to 800,000 distinct CDR3 sequences, 11% to 15% found once. This specimen was PBMCs from blood, taken less than 15 days before vaccination. These receptors originate from a man in his fifties who received an inactivated influenza vaccine.

This clonotype was detected many times. This chain connects TRBV11-2 to TRBJ2-1; 7 bases are a match to TRBD2. The length of the CDR3 is 13 residues. Germline values: CDR1 SGHAT, CDR2 FQNNGV. The junction had 11 bases not matched to a gene; V was cut back by 5 bases and J by 13 bases. The CDR3 is CASSQEDGLVQFF. The CDR3 DNA reads TGTGCCAGCAGCCAAGAAGATGGACTAGTACAGTTCTTC.

This chain joins TRBV28 and TRBJ1-4, with D possibly being TRBD1 (6 bases). This CDR3 spans 14 amino acids. Trimming cost V 8 bases and J 0 bases, with 10 bases left between them. Germline V gene data show CDR1 as MDHEN and CDR2 as SYDVKM. The CDR3 here is CASRGQTTNEKLFF. CDR3 nucleotides: TGTGCCAGCCGAGGACAGACAACTAATGAAAAACTGTTTTTT.

The rearrangement joins TRBV10-2 to TRBJ2-7; D tentatively reads TRBD1 or TRBD2 (5 bases each). The CDR3 length is 13 residues. The germline V gene has CDR1 WSHSY and CDR2 SAAADI. V was pared by 6 bases and J by 7 bases, with 16 bases between. CDR3 DNA: TGCGCCAGCAGCATATCGGGCAGGGAGGAGCAGTACTTC. Its protein product is CASSISGREEQYF.

This clonotype was counted ten times or more. J is TRBJ2-2 and V is TRBV5-1; 7 positions agree with TRBD1. There are 16 residues in the CDR3. The V gene end was trimmed by 0 bases and the J gene end by 0 bases; junction bases not matched to a gene: 2. Germline values: CDR1 SGHRS, CDR2 YFSETQ. The CDR3 spells CASSLEGQTNTGELFF. CDR3 DNA: TGCGCCAGCAGCTTGGAGGGACAGACGAACACCGGGGAGCTGTTTTTT.

V and J are TRBV6-1 and TRBJ2-1; D ambiguous. The ends were cut back, 6 bases at V and 5 bases at J, with 11 bases in the middle. Germline V lookup: CDR1 MNHNS, CDR2 SASEGT. The CDR3 is 13 amino acids. CDR3 DNA sequence: TGTGCCAGCAGCCCGGCAGGTAACAATGAGCAGTTCTTC. It is translated as CASSPAGNNEQFF.

The chain has TRBV20-1 and TRBJ1-4; 7 positions agree with TRBD1. The CDR3 spans 15 residues. With V trimmed by 4 bases and J by 8 bases, 13 bases remained unmatched. Germline V gives CDR1 DFQATT, CDR2 SNEGSKA (reference sequence). CDR3 nucleotides: TGCAGTGCTACCCCGGGGGGACAGACGGGCGAAAAACTGTTTTTT. This translates into CSATPGGQTGEKLFF.

A few counts support this clonotype. The chain joins TRBV3-1 to TRBJ2-7, with unresolved D. The germline V gene encodes CDR1 LGHDT and CDR2 YNNKEL (reference sequence). This CDR3 is built from 16 residues. Trimming stripped 3 bases from V and 0 bases from J, with 15 bases between. CDR3 DNA sequence: TGTGCCAGCAGCCAGCTATCTCGGCGGAGCTCCTACGAGCAGTACTTC. As protein: CASSQLSRRSSYEQYF.

The gene calls are TRBV5-1 and TRBJ2-7, with D perhaps matching TRBD1 (5 bases). Germline values: CDR1 SGHRS, CDR2 YFSETQ. CDR3 size: 14 residues. V was clipped by 4 bases and J by 2 bases, with 13 bases between them. The CDR3 loop is CASSATGFAYEQYF. CDR3 bases: TGCGCCAGCAGCGCAACAGGATTCGCCTACGAGCAGTACTTC.

This chain joins TRBV15 and TRBJ2-1; possibly TRBD1 for D (5 bases). This CDR3 comprises 15 residues. Germline lookup yields CDR1 LNHNV and CDR2 YYDKDF (reference sequence). With 0 bases removed from V and 8 bases from J, the gap between germline ends came to 14 bases. Written as DNA, the CDR3 is TGTGCCACCAGCAGAGACAGGGCCCCCTCCGATGAGCAGTTCTTC. Residues: CATSRDRAPSDEQFF. The entire variable domain, with the rest obtained from reference TRBV15 and TRBJ2-1, is as follows: DAMVIQNPRYQVTQFGKPVTLSCSQTLNHNVMYWYQQKSSQAPKLLFHYYDKDFNNEADTPDNFQSRRPNTSFCFLDIRSPGLGDTAMYLCATSRDRAPSDEQFFGPGTRLTVL.

The rearrangement links TRBV10-3 to TRBJ2-5, with 8 bases aligning to TRBD2. With V trimmed by 3 bases and J by 5 bases, 11 bases remained unmatched. In germline, CDR1 is ENHRY, CDR2 SYGVKD. This CDR3 spans 16 amino acids. DNA for the CDR3: TGTGCCATCAGTGACTCAACTAGCGGCTCCAGGGAGACCCAGTACTTC. Its protein product is CAISDSTSGSRETQYF.

The genes are TRBV18 and TRBJ2-1; D is uncertain. Germline CDR1 KGHSH, CDR2 LQKENI. The CDR3 has 16 residues. Trimming removed 3 bases from V and 2 bases from J, with 14 bases in between. The CDR3 protein is CASSPPRGLTYNEQFF. The CDR3 bases are TGTGCCAGCTCACCGCCCCGTGGTCTGACCTACAATGAGCAGTTCTTC.

The rearrangement links TRBV7-6 to TRBJ2-7; 9 nucleotides line up with TRBD1. Trimming removed 5 bases from V and 3 bases from J; junction bases left unmatched: 8. The CDR3 spans 15 residues. Germline V gives CDR1 SGHVS, CDR2 FNYEAQ. Written as DNA, the CDR3 is TGTGCCAGCAGCGCGGGACAGGGCCGGTTCTACGAGCAGTACTTC. It translates to CASSAGQGRFYEQYF.

The chain combines TRBV20-1 with TRBJ2-5, with D possibly being TRBD1 or TRBD2 (5 bases each). This CDR3 spans 15 amino acids. Trimming removed 1 base at V and 5 bases at J, with 17 bases between. Germline CDR1 and CDR2: DFQATT and SNEGSKA (reference sequence). The CDR3 DNA reads TGCAGTGCTAGAGGGATGGGACGGGGATGGGAGACCCAGTACTTC. Its protein is CSARGMGRGWETQYF.

V and J are TRBV4-1 and TRBJ2-3; TRBD2 aligns across 8 bases. Trimming cost V 2 bases and J 6 bases; bases outside gene matches: 10. Germline-derived CDR1 and CDR2 are MGHRA and YSYEKL. This CDR3 comprises 16 residues. The CDR3 bases are TGCGCCAGCAGCCAAAGTGGAGCGGGGGTCGGGGATACGCAGTATTTT. This codes for CASSQSGAGVGDTQYF.